The text below deals with one T cell receptor beta chain. Its antigen is not known. PCR employed 60 Vbeta and 13 Jbeta primers. Data came from immunoSEQ multiplex PCR; TCRdb stores just in-frame clones and leaves some out. The sample contains about 90,000 clones, about nine tenths of which appear only once. The sample originates from a study of cytomegalovirus exposure and HLA in healthy donors. Study conclusions and caveats: Reportedly, cytomegalovirus status was diagnosed with high sensitivity and specificity. In an earlier analysis, in roughly 580 donors, most V segments appeared productive either ~87% or ~30% of the time.

The CDR3 is made up of 17 amino acids. The V gene's germline CDR1 is LNHDA and CDR2 SQIVND (reference sequence). V shed 5 bases, J shed 4 bases, and the junction held 13 bases outside the gene matches. The rearrangement uses TRBV19 and TRBJ2-7; TRBD2 aligns across 11 bases. Sequencing used PBMCs. The sequence derives from a man younger than 35 in good health and CMV-seronegative. The CDR3 sequence: CASSSPTSGRSVYEQYF. The CDR3 nucleotides are TGTGCCAGTAGTTCCCCTACTAGCGGGAGAAGTGTATACGAGCAGTACTTC.